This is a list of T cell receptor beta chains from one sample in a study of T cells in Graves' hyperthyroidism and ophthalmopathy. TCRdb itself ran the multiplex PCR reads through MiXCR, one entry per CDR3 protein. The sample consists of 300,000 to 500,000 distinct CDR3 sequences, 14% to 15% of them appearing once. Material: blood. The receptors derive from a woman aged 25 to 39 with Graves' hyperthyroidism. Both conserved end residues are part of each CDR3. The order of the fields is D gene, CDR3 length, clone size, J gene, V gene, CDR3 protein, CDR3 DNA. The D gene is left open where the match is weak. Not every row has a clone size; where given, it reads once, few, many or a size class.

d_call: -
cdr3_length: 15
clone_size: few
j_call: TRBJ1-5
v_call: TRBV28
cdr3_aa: CASSLIQGSGQPQHF
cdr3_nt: TGTGCCAGCAGTCTCATACAGGGATCGGGACAGCCCCAGCATTTT

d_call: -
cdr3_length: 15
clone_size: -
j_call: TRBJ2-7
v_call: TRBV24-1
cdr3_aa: CATSDFRDGAYEQYF
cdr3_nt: TGTGCCACCAGTGATTTCCGGGACGGAGCCTACGAGCAGTACTTC

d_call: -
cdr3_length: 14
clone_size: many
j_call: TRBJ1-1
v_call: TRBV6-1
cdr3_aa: CASSDKGLNTEAFF
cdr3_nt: TGTGCCAGCAGTGACAAGGGGCTGAACACTGAAGCTTTCTTT

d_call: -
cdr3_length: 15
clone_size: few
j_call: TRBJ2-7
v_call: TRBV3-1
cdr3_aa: CASSQDFSRAYERYF
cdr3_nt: TGTGCCAGCAGCCAAGATTTCTCCAGAGCCTACGAGCGGTACTTC

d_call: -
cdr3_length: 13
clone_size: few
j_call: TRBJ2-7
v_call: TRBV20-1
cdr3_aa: CSASPGTSYEQYF
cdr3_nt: TGCAGTGCCAGCCCTGGGACGTCCTACGAGCAGTACTTC

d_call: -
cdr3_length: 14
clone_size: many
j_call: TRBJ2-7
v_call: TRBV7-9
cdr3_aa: CASSQGLFSYEQYF
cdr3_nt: TGTGCCAGCAGCCAAGGACTGTTCTCCTACGAGCAGTACTTC

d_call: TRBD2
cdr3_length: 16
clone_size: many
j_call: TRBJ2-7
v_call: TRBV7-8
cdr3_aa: CASSVVGTTEFYEQYF
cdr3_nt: TGTGCCAGCAGCGTAGTGGGGACTACGGAATTCTACGAGCAGTACTTC

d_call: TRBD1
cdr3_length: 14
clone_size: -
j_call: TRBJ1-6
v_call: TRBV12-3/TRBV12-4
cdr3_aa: CASSFRDRGSPLHF
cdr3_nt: TGTGCCAGCAGTTTTCGGGACAGGGGTTCACCCCTCCACTTT

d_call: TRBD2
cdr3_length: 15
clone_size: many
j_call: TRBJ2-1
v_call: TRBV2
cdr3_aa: CASSGLTSPGNEQFF
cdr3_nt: TGTGCCAGCAGTGGATTGACTAGCCCTGGCAATGAGCAGTTCTTC

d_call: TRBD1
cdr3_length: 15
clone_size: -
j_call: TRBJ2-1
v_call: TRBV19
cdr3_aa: CASSSRDRVGNEQFF
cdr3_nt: TGTGCCAGTAGTTCCCGAGACAGGGTTGGGAATGAGCAGTTCTTC

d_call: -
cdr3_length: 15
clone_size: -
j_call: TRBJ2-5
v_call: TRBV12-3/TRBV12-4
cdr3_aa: CASSLSLVSPETQYF
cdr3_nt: TGTGCCAGCAGTTTATCGTTGGTTTCGCCCGAGACCCAGTACTTC

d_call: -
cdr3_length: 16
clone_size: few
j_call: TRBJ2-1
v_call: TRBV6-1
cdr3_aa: CASSADSGLAYNEQFF
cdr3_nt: TGTGCCAGCAGCGCGGACTCAGGGCTGGCCTACAATGAGCAGTTCTTC

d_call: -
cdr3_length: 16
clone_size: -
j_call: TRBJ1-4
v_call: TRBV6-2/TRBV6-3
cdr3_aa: CASSYGGAGSNEKLFF
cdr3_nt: TGTGCCAGCAGTTACGGCGGGGCAGGGTCTAATGAAAAACTGTTTTTT

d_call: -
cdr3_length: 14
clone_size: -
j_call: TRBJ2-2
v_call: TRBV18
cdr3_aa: CASSLDSNTGELFF
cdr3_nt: TGTGCCAGCTCGTTAGACAGCAACACCGGGGAGCTGTTTTTT

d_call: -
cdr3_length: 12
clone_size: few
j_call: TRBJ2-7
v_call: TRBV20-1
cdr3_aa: CSARGVTDEQYF
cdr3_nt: TGCAGTGCTAGGGGGGTTACGGACGAGCAGTACTTC

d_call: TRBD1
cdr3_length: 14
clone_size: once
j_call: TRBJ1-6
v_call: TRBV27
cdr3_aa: CASSSGQRNSPLHF
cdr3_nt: TGTGCCAGCAGTTCGGGACAGAGAAATTCACCCCTCCACTTT

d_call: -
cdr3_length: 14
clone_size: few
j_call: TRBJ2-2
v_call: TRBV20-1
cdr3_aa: CSARPPGSVRELFF
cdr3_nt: TGCAGTGCTAGACCTCCGGGGTCTGTAAGGGAGCTGTTTTTT

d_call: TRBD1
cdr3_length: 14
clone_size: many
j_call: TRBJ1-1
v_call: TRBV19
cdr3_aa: CASSFQGGGTEAFF
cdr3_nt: TGTGCCAGTAGCTTCCAGGGGGGAGGGACTGAAGCTTTCTTT

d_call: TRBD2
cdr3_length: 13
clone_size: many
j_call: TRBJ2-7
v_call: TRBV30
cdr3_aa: CAWSAGGPYEQYF
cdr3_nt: TGTGCCTGGAGTGCGGGGGGTCCCTACGAGCAGTACTTC

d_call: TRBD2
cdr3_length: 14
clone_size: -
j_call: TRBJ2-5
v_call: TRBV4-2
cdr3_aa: CASSQLAGGETQYF
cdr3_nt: TGTGCCAGCAGCCAATTAGCGGGAGGGGAGACCCAGTACTTC

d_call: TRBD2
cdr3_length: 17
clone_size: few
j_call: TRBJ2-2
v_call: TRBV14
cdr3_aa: CASSQDFASGSHGELFF
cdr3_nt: TGTGCCAGCAGCCAAGATTTCGCTAGCGGGAGTCACGGGGAGCTGTTTTTT

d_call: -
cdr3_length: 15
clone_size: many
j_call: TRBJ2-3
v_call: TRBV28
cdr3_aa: CASSLVKGGTDTQYF
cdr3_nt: TGTGCCAGCAGTTTAGTCAAGGGGGGAACAGATACGCAGTATTTT

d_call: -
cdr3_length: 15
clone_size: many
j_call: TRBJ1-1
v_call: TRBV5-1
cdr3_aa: CASSLLGAMNTEAFF
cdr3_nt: TGCGCCAGCAGCTTGTTGGGAGCCATGAACACTGAAGCTTTCTTT

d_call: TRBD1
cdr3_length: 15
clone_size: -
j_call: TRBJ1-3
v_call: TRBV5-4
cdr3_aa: CASSMDRGRGNTIYF
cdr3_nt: TGTGCCAGCAGCATGGACAGGGGGCGAGGAAACACCATATATTTT

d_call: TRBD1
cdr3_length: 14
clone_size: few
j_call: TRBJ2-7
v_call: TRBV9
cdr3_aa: CASSGHRGHHEQYF
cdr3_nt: TGTGCCAGCAGCGGCCACAGGGGCCATCACGAGCAGTACTTC

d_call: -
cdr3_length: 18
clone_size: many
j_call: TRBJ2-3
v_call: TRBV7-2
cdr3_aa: CASSLGVGWAKGTDTQYF
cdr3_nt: TGTGCCAGCAGCTTAGGTGTCGGGTGGGCTAAAGGGACAGATACGCAGTATTTT

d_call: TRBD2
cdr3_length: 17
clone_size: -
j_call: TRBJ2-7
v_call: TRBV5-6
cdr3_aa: CASSLAWMAGGPYEQYF
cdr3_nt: TGTGCCAGCAGCTTGGCGTGGATGGCGGGAGGGCCCTACGAGCAGTACTTC

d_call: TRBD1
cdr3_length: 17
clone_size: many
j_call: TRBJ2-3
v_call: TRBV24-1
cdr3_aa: CATSDPRTGASTDTQYF
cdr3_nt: TGTGCCACCAGTGATCCCCGGACAGGGGCCAGTACAGATACGCAGTATTTT

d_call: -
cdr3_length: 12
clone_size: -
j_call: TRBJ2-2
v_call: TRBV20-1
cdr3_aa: CSADGGRGELFF
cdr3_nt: TGCAGTGCTGACGGGGGTCGCGGGGAGCTGTTTTTT

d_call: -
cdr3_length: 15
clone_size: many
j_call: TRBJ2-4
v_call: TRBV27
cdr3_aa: CASSSTQVAKNIQYF
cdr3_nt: TGTGCCAGCAGTTCCACCCAGGTAGCCAAAAACATTCAGTACTTC

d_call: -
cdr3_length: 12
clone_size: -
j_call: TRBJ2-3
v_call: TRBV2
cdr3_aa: CASSVGQYTQYF
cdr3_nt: TGTGCCAGCAGTGTGGGGCAGTATACGCAGTATTTT

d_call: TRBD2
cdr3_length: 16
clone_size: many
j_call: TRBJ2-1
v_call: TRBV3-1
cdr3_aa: CASSQGLAGLGGEQFF
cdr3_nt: TGTGCCAGCAGCCAGGGACTAGCGGGCCTAGGGGGTGAGCAGTTCTTC

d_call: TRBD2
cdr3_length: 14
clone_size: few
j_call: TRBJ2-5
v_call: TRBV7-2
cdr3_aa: CASSLGLHQETQYF
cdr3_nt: TGTGCCAGCAGCTTGGGACTACACCAAGAGACCCAGTACTTC

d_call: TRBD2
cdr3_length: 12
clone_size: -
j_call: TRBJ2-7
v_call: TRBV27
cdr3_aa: CASMRGAGEQYF
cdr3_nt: TGTGCCAGCATGCGGGGGGCGGGCGAGCAGTACTTC

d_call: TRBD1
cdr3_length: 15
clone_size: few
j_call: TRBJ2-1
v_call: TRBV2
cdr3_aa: CASSAAGTAYNEQFF
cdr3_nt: TGTGCCAGCAGTGCGGCCGGGACAGCCTACAATGAGCAGTTCTTC

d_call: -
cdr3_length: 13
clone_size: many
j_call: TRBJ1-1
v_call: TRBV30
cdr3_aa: CAWSSRTAKKAFF
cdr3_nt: TGTGCCTGGAGTTCCCGGACAGCTAAGAAAGCTTTCTTT

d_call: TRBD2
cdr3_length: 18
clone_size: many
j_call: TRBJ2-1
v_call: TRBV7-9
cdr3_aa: CASRSTIRLAGGRNEQFF
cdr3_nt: TGTGCCAGCAGAAGTACCATTAGACTAGCGGGAGGGCGCAATGAGCAGTTCTTC

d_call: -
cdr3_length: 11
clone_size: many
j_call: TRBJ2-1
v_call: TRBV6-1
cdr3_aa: CASSTGGEQFF
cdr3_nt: TGTGCCAGCAGCACGGGTGGTGAGCAGTTCTTC

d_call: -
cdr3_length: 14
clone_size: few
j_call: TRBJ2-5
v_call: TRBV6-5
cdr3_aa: CASSNHWNQETQYF
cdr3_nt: TGTGCCAGCAGTAACCACTGGAACCAAGAGACCCAGTACTTC

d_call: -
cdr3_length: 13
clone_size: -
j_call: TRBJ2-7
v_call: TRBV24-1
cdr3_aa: CATSDLDRGQQYF
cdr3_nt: TGTGCCACCAGTGACCTGGACAGAGGACAGCAGTACTTC

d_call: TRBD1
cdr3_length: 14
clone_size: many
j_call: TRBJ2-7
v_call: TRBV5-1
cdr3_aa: CASSLGTGGYEQYF
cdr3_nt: TGTGCCAGCAGCTTAGGGACAGGGGGCTACGAGCAGTACTTC

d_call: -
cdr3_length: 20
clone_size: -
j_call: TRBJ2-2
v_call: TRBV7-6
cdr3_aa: CASSQVKQAVRLRDTGELFF
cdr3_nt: TGTGCCAGCAGCCAAGTCAAGCAAGCGGTGCGCTTAAGGGACACCGGGGAGCTGTTTTTT

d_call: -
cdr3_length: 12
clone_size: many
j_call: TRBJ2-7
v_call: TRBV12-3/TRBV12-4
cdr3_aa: CASSFWDYEQYF
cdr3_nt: TGTGCCAGCAGTTTTTGGGACTACGAGCAGTACTTC

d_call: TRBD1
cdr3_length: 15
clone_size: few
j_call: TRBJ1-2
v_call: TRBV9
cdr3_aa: CASSVVDRGSYGYTF
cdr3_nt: TGTGCCAGCAGCGTAGTGGACAGGGGGTCCTATGGCTACACCTTC

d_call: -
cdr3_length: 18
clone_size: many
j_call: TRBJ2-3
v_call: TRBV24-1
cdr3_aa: CATSARYSGDASTDTQYF
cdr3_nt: TGTGCCACCAGTGCACGTTATAGCGGTGACGCTAGCACAGATACGCAGTATTTT

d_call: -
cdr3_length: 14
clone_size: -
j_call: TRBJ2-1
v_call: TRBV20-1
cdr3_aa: CSARDVDFYNEQFF
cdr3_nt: TGCAGTGCTAGAGATGTGGACTTCTACAATGAGCAGTTCTTC

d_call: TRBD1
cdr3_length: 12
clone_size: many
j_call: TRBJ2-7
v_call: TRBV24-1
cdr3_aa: CATSDRDSEQYF
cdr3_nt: TGTGCCACCAGTGACCGGGACAGCGAGCAGTACTTC

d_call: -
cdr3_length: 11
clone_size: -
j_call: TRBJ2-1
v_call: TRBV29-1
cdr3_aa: CSVELGQRQFF
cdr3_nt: TGCAGCGTTGAACTCGGACAAAGGCAGTTCTTC

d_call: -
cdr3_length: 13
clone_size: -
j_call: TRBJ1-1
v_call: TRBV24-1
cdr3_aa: CATSDPLGGVAFF
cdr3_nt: TGTGCCACCAGTGACCCTCTGGGGGGCGTAGCTTTCTTT

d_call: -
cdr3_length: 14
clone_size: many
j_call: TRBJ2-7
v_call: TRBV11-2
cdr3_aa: CASSLEVLTYEQYF
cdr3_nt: TGTGCCAGCAGCTTAGAAGTTCTAACCTACGAGCAGTACTTC

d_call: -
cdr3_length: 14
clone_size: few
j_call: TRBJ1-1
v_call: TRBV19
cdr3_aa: CASSASSMNTEAFF
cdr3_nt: TGTGCCAGTAGCGCTTCGAGTATGAACACTGAAGCTTTCTTT

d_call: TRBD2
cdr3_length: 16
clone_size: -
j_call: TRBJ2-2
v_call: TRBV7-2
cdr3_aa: CASSSLAATNTGELFF
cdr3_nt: TGTGCCAGCAGCTCTCTAGCGGCAACGAACACCGGGGAGCTGTTTTTT

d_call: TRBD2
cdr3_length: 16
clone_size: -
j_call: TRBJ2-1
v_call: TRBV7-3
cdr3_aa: CASSLAGEPLYNEQFF
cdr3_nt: TGTGCCAGCAGCTTAGCGGGAGAACCCCTCTACAATGAGCAGTTCTTC

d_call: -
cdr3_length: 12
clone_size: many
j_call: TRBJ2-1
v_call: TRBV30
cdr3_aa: CAWSVTPTEQFF
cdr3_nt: TGTGCCTGGAGTGTAACGCCTACTGAGCAGTTCTTC

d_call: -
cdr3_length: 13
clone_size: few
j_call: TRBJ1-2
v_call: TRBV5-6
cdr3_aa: CASSADGYYGYTF
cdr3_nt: TGTGCCAGCAGCGCCGACGGATACTATGGCTACACCTTC